This TCR beta chain comes out of a study of human T cells and chemical hapten exposure. Indicated time point: patch test 3, about 24 weeks after DPC sensitization. The sample's treatment: therapeutic diphenylcyclopropenone sensitization with weekly scalp DPC. At least ten counts were recorded for this clonotype. TCRdb reprocessed the RACE reads with MiXCR, giving one entry per CDR3 protein. The sample lists tens of thousands of distinct CDR3 sequences, approximately 13% occurring once. This clonotype was obtained from a woman aged 45-65 years with alopecia areata. Some clones in this sample may be carry-over from other donors' samples. Specimen: whole blood, collected in connection with sensitization to the hapten diphenylcyclopropenone (DPC).

CDR3 protein: CASTYSNQPQHF. The DNA of the CDR3 is TGTGCCAGCACCTATAGCAATCAGCCCCAGCATTTT. V and J are TRBV28 and TRBJ1-5; D not resolved. The CDR3 covers 12 residues. From germline, CDR1 is MDHEN and CDR2 SYDVKM. The germline V and J ends were trimmed by 7 bases and 0 bases, with 4 bases remaining between them.